This TCR beta chain stems from a study of blood T cell repertoires in COVID-19. Turning to the study itself: The samples span acute and convalescent COVID-19 from the United States, Italy and Spain. T cells, B-cell-depleted T cells, or PBMCs provided the cDNA or gDNA that served as material.

Authors' methods: The authors estimated nucleated cell counts from reference gene primer amplification. Only in-frame clones appear in the TCRdb table, and some are missing; sequencing was by immunoSEQ multiplex PCR. D and trimming come from the DNA, and the V and J calls and clone size come from that table. This table has under 250,000 clones, roughly 80% appearing once. CDR1 and CDR2 from the germline V gene are LNHDA and SQIVND (reference sequence). This CDR3 spans 14 amino acids. The V gene lost 5 bases and the J gene lost 2 bases, with 12 bases spanning the gap. The sequence derives from an elderly woman with acute or convalescent COVID-19. The chain recombines TRBV19 with TRBJ2-5; TRBD2 is a possible D gene (5 bases). Specimen: peripheral blood. The CDR3: CASSPSAAQETQYF. CDR3 sequence (DNA): TGTGCCAGTAGTCCGTCAGCGGCTCAAGAGACCCAGTACTTC.